This T cell receptor beta chain was sequenced in a study of cytomegalovirus exposure and HLA in healthy donors. Whole-study context: Roughly 85 million unique TCRs from HLA-typed donors were held in an early release of data.

Of note for this clone: Its antigen is still unknown.

PCR employed 60 Vbeta and 13 Jbeta primers. Measured with immunoSEQ multiplex PCR; TCRdb has only the in-frame clones, and not every one. This sample carries more than 150,000 clones, about 90% of them seen once, and the ten largest clones take less than 0.3%. Trimming took 6 bases from V and 8 from J, leaving 11 bases between them. This CDR3 has 13 residues. CDR1 and CDR2 (germline): ENHRY, SYGVKD. General study results and limits: CMV serostatus was the only recorded immune exposure for donors. From TCR beta sequences, most subjects' HLA-A and HLA-B alleles were reportedly predicted accurately.

The chain carries TRBV10-3 and TRBJ1-6; D unresolved. The TCR sequence derives from a girl under three years old in good health and CMV-seronegative. The sequenced material came from PBMCs. CDR3 loop: CAIRPVLDSPLHF. In DNA form, the CDR3 reads TGTGCCATCAGGCCGGTTTTGGATTCACCCCTCCACTTT.